This TCR beta chain came from a study of T cell responses to AZD1222 COVID-19 vaccine (dated by TCRdb to about 2021). Some background on the complete study: AZD1222 recipients given second doses at about 4 weeks or at about 12 weeks were pooled, since spike-specific TCR depth and breadth were not found to differ between the two schedules. A total of more than 230 trial participants underwent TCR sequencing, of whom about 210 had received two doses of AZD1222 and 26 had received two doses of the MenACWY control vaccine. Trial participants were enrolled by age into 18-55, 56-69 and 70-plus year subgroups, with about 150, 27 and 61 TCR-sequenced participants respectively.

Of note for this clone: The target of this receptor is not known. Per-base quality was not reported, and no clone a single base away is much larger than it.

The full study reports these points: After two AZD1222 doses, spike-specific TCR breadth and depth were significantly higher than at day 0 and than in MenACWY recipients. Only five to seven AZD1222 recipients were SARS-CoV-2 seropositive at baseline, limiting conclusions about previously exposed vaccinees. Reportedly, almost half of the unique spike-specific TCRs recognized epitopes lying outside the regions that are mutated in the B.1.351 and B.1.1.7 variants. Most participants were white British and females outnumbered males, and the authors suggested that clonal diversity may have been underestimated. The 56-69-year group was small, and its depth increase did not reach significance, likely because of low power. Because no day 14 peak-response samples were available, the repertoires could be characterized only after the peak T cell response. Vaccine-associated CD4 TCRs spanned the whole spike protein, with dominant responses in regions 160-218 and 743-854.

What the time point label conveys for this sample: baseline before first vaccination. Vaccinee samples came from UK trials COV001 and COV002, including a single-blind randomized controlled phase 2/3 trial of AZD1222 (ChAdOx1 nCoV-19) in healthy adults. Trial participant PBMC samples were collected at day 0 and day 28 after the second dose for TCRbeta chain sequencing. The CDR3 regions of human TCRbeta chains were analyzed by immunosequencing. From the authors' description of their analysis: TCRs in the repertoires were matched against a reference library of SARS-CoV-2-specific TCRs that had been generated with the MIRA antigen-specificity platform. Breadth meant the fraction of unique TCRs that were SARS-CoV-2-associated, whereas depth meant the fraction of total T cells that were SARS-CoV-2-associated. Using the MIRA data, every spike-specific TCR was mapped to the spike region that the TCR reacted to and assigned to either a CD4 or a CD8 class. Log10-transformed breadth and depth values were compared by one-way ANOVA with Sidak's multiple comparisons tests. TCRdb obtained this table from immuneACCESS and retained in-frame rearrangements with V and J assigned. These tables miss some clones; where compared with another copy, unresolved V genes account for less than half of the shortfall, and the remainder is unexplained. V and J calls and clone size are given by that table; D and trimming were obtained from the DNA. The sample table contains 90,000 to 120,000 clones; only one count was recorded for 89% of them. Clones ranked in the top ten supply 6.5% to 8% of the sample.

Sequenced material: peripheral blood, taken on day 0 of AZD1222 vaccination. The sequence derives from an adult in good health.

The CDR3 amino acid sequence is: CASSQVAGGSSYEQYF. The DNA sequence is as follows: TGTGCCAGCAGCCAGGTGGCAGGGGGTAGCTCCTACGAGCAGTACTTC. The V and J genes are TRBV3-1 (or the pseudogene TRBV3-2) and TRBJ2-7; the junction holds 7 bases that match TRBD1. The germline V end is reduced by 3 bases and the J end by 0 bases; junction bases left unmatched: 8. The germline V gene (reference sequence) sets CDR1 to LGHDT and CDR2 to YNNKEL. Including the terminal cysteine and phenylalanine, the CDR3 comprises 16 residues. The DNA shown is the 48-base CDR3, in frame from base 1.